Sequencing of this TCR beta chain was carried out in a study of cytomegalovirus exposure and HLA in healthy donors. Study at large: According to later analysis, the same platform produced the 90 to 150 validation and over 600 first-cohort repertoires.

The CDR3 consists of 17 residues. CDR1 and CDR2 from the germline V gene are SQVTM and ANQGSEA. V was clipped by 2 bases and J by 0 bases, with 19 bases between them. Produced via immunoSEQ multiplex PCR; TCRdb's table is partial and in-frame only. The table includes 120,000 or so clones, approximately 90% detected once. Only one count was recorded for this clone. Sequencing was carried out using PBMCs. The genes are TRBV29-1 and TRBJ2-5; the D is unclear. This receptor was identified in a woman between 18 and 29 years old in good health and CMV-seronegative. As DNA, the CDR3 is TGCAGCGTTGAAAGCCCGCTAGTGCCCTGGTACCAAGAGACCCAGTACTTC. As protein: CSVESPLVPWYQETQYF.